Following are 19 T cell receptor beta chains from one sample sequenced in a study of cytomegalovirus exposure and HLA in healthy donors. The primer mix had 60 Vbeta and 13 Jbeta primers. The table came from immunoSEQ multiplex PCR; TCRdb's copy has only in-frame clones and leaves some out. In the table there are approximately 140,000 clones, around 72% of which are singletons. Material for sequencing was PBMCs. The receptors stem from a young woman in good health and CMV-seronegative.

The DNA for the CDR3 is TGTGCCAGCAGTTTGGCCTTACTAGCGGGGAAGTTCAATGAGCAGTTCTTC. Translated, it gives CASSLALLAGKFNEQFF. The V and J genes are TRBV27 and TRBJ2-1; 10 bases align to TRBD2. The ends lost 3 bases at V and 6 bases at J; junction bases unmatched: 11. CDR1 and CDR2 (germline): MNHEY, SMNVEV (reference sequence). The CDR3 consists of 17 residues.

The CDR3 spells CASSRPGPTPREQYF. The CDR3 nucleotides read TGTGCCAGCAGCCGGCCAGGCCCTACCCCTCGCGAGCAGTACTTC. The rearrangement links TRBV5-4 to TRBJ2-7, with D unresolved. Trimming took off 4 bases at V and 6 bases at J, with 20 bases between the two ends. The CDR3 runs to 15 residues. Germline loops: CDR1 SGHNT, CDR2 YYREEE (reference sequence).

J is TRBJ1-5 and V is TRBV27, with D tentatively TRBD1 (6 bases). This CDR3 is built from 14 residues. Germline values: CDR1 MNHEY, CDR2 SMNVEV (reference sequence). V was pared by 6 bases and J by 5 bases, with 14 bases between. The CDR3 DNA reads as TGTGCCAGCAGGACAAACAGGGTAGATCAGCCCCAGCATTTT. Amino acids: CASRTNRVDQPQHF.

In DNA form, the CDR3 reads TGTGCCAGCAGCCCGTGGCGGGAGGGCTACGAGCAGTACTTC. This gives the protein CASSPWREGYEQYF. This chain links TRBV6-5 with TRBJ2-7, with 9 positions matching TRBD2. In germline, CDR1 is MNHEY, CDR2 SVGAGI. This CDR3 has 14 amino acids. Losses at the gene ends were 6 bases for V and 3 bases for J; bases not matched to a gene: 6.

The table lists this clone with a few counts. This sequence joins TRBV7-2 and TRBJ2-7; 7 bases agree with TRBD2. Germline V CDR1 and CDR2: SGHTA, FQGNSA. V shed 5 bases and J 2 bases; nucleotides not matched to a gene: 9. The CDR3 is 15 residues long. This CDR3 is CASSPGPRGAYEQYF. CDR3 bases: TGTGCCAGCAGCCCTGGACCCCGGGGGGCCTACGAGCAGTACTTC.

V and J are TRBV18 and TRBJ2-2; 11 nucleotides align to TRBD2. CDR3 size: 16 residues. V lost 3 bases to trimming and J lost 3 bases; unmatched junction nucleotides: 3. Germline values: CDR1 KGHSH, CDR2 LQKENI. DNA for the CDR3: TGTGCCAGCTCACCGAAACTAGCGGGGGACACCGGGGAGCTGTTTTTT. This codes for CASSPKLAGDTGELFF.

The chain has TRBV11-2 and TRBJ1-4; D is ambiguous. Between the trimmed V and J ends, which lost 3 bases and 0 bases, there was a span of 5 bases. CDR1 and CDR2 from the germline V gene are SGHAT and FQNNGV. The CDR3 spans 14 residues. The CDR3 DNA is TGTGCCAGCAGCTTGCAGACAACTAATGAAAAACTGTTTTTT. Encoded protein: CASSLQTTNEKLFF.

The V call is TRBV29-1, the J call TRBJ1-2; 8 nucleotides align to TRBD1. CDR1 and CDR2 (germline): SQVTM, ANQGSEA. CDR3 length: 13 residues. The J segment lost 4 bases and the V segment lost 1 base, leaving 2 bases of the junction unmatched. The CDR3 reads CSVEATGGYGYTF. In DNA form, the CDR3 reads TGCAGCGTTGAAGCTACAGGGGGCTATGGCTACACCTTC.

About this clone itself: The same CDR3 can be traced to other DNA sequences in this sample. This chain links TRBV7-2 with TRBJ1-2, with TRBD1 identical over 8 bases. Per germline, CDR1 SGHTA and CDR2 FQGNSA. There are 13 residues in the CDR3. J was trimmed by 5 bases and V by 6 bases; bases with no gene match: 5. The CDR3 DNA follows: TGTGCCAGCAGTCTTGGGACAGGATATGGCTACACCTTC. Its protein product is CASSLGTGYGYTF.

V usage is TRBV19 and J usage is TRBJ1-1; D gene unclear. V shed 0 bases and J shed 6 bases, with 11 bases lying between them. Germline V gene lookup returns CDR1 LNHDA and CDR2 SQIVND (reference sequence). The CDR3 has 14 residues. CDR3 loop: CASSIDLVAPEAFF. The CDR3 nucleotides read TGTGCCAGTAGTATAGATCTGGTGGCCCCTGAAGCTTTCTTT.

The chain couples TRBV7-2 to TRBJ2-7; the match to TRBD2 covers 8 bases. The CDR3 has 15 residues. The germline CDR1 and CDR2 sequences are SGHTA and FQGNSA. The ends lost 1 base at V and 6 bases at J; junction bases unmatched: 8. The CDR3 DNA is TGTGCCAGCAGCTTAGGAGCGGGAGAAAATAGCGAGCAGTACTTC. Translation: CASSLGAGENSEQYF.

The CDR3 here is CASSLSDSSVEQYF. The CDR3, as DNA: TGTGCCAGCAGCTTATCGGACTCCTCGGTGGAGCAGTACTTC. This chain links TRBV11-2 with TRBJ2-7; the D gene is possibly TRBD2 (5 bases). V was clipped by 2 bases and J by 7 bases, with 15 bases between them. CDR1 is SGHAT, CDR2 FQNNGV, per germline. The CDR3 has 14 residues.

This clone showed up just once. This chain connects TRBV19 to TRBJ1-3; no definite D call. This CDR3 region has 14 residues. Germline CDR1 and CDR2: LNHDA and SQIVND (reference sequence). V was shortened by 3 bases and J by 2 bases, with 8 bases between the two germline ends. CDR3 amino acids: CASSMTSAGNTIYF. CDR3 coding DNA: TGTGCCAGTAGTATGACTTCGGCTGGAAACACCATATATTTT.

The chain couples TRBV30 to TRBJ2-4; perhaps TRBD2 as D (5 bases). CDR1 and CDR2 from the germline V gene are GTSNPN and SVGIG (reference sequence). The V end was cut by 2 bases, the J end by 0 bases, with 11 bases between. This CDR3 region has 15 residues. CDR3 DNA sequence: TGTGCCTGGAGTCCCCGGACTTTAGCCAAAAACATTCAGTACTTC. Translating it yields CAWSPRTLAKNIQYF. Drawing the rest from reference TRBV30 and TRBJ2-4, the complete variable domain is SQTIHQWPATLVQPVGSPLSLECTVEGTSNPNLYWYRQAAGRGLQLLFYSVGIGQISSEVPQNLSASRPQDRQFILSSKKLLLSDSGFYLCAWSPRTLAKNIQYFGAGTRLSVL.

The chain joins TRBV30 to TRBJ1-4; D not certain. V gave up 2 bases and J gave up 10 bases, with 14 bases separating them. Germline loops: CDR1 GTSNPN, CDR2 SVGIG (reference sequence). The CDR3 is made up of 13 amino acids. The CDR3 coding sequence is TGTGCCTGGAGTCGGGGTAGAAGCGGAAAACTGTTTTTT. Amino acids: CAWSRGRSGKLFF.

The chain employs TRBV5-1 and TRBJ1-1, with TRBD1 matching over 7 bases. Losses at the gene ends were 0 bases for V and 5 bases for J; bases not matched to a gene: 4. Germline V gives CDR1 SGHRS, CDR2 YFSETQ. The CDR3 length is 14 residues. The CDR3 is CASSLEGAQTEAFF. The CDR3 bases are TGCGCCAGCAGCTTGGAGGGGGCGCAAACTGAAGCTTTCTTT.

J is TRBJ2-6 and V is TRBV4-1; D possibly corresponds to TRBD1 (6 bases). V was pared by 2 bases and J by 0 bases, with 14 bases between. CDR1 is MGHRA, CDR2 YSYEKL, per germline. This CDR3 is built from 18 residues. The CDR3 sequence: CASSQTGQSRSGANVLTF. For the CDR3, the DNA is TGCGCCAGCAGCCAAACAGGACAGTCCCGCTCTGGGGCCAACGTCCTGACTTTC.

The V gene is TRBV5-1, the J gene TRBJ2-1, with 11 nucleotides matching TRBD2. CDR1 and CDR2 from the germline V gene are SGHRS and YFSETQ. V gave up 4 bases and J gave up 8 bases; unmatched junction bases: 11. The CDR3 runs to 16 residues. In nucleotides, the CDR3 is TGCGCCAGCAGCGGGCAGCTTACTAGCGGGAGCCATGAGCAGTTCTTC. It is translated as CASSGQLTSGSHEQFF.

This chain links TRBV30 with TRBJ1-1; D call uncertain. CDR1 is GTSNPN and CDR2 is SVGIG in the germline V gene (reference sequence). CDR3 size: 15 residues. Trimming cost V 2 bases and J 7 bases, with 20 bases left between them. Here the CDR3 reads CAWSIGFGREDEAFF. DNA of the CDR3: TGTGCCTGGAGTATAGGGTTTGGAAGGGAGGATGAAGCTTTCTTT.